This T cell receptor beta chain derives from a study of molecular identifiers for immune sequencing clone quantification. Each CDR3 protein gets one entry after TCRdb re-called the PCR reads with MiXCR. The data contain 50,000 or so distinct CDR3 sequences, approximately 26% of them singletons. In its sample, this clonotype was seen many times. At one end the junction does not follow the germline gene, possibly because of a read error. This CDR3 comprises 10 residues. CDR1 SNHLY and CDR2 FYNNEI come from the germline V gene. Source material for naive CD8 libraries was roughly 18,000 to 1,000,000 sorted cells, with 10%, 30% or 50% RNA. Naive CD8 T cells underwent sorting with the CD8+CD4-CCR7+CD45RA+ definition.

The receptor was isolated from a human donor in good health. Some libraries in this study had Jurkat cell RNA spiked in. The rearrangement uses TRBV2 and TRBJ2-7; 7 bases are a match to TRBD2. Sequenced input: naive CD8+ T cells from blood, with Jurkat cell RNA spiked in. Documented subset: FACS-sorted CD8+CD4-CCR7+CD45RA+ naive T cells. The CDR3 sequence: CASSGGIYSF. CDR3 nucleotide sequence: TGTGCCAGCAGCGGGGGGATTTATTCCTTC.